This TCR beta chain was observed in a study of shared clonotypes between healthy human individuals. CD45RO-negative CD8 cells positively selected for CCR7 made up the naive population, which excluded terminally differentiated effector memory CD45RA+ cells. Donors, healthy HIV-negative adults, lacked recent acute infections or vaccinations. Using immunoSEQ multiplex PCR, the repertoire was profiled, and TCRdb retains in-frame clones only, with some absent. This repertoire shows over 2 million clones, approximately 94% found once; its top ten account for about 1.1%. The length of the CDR3 is 14 residues. The V end lost 1 base, the J end lost 0 bases, and 4 bases lay between the germline ends. Germline CDR1 reads SGDLS; CDR2 reads YYNGEE.

The sample consisted of naive CD8+ T cells sorted from blood. This chain uses TRBV9 with TRBJ2-2; D gene unclear. The TCR was taken from a man aged 18-30 years in good health. The CDR3 protein is CASSVIANTGELFF. CDR3 in DNA: TGTGCCAGCAGCGTAATTGCGAACACCGGGGAGCTGTTTTTT.